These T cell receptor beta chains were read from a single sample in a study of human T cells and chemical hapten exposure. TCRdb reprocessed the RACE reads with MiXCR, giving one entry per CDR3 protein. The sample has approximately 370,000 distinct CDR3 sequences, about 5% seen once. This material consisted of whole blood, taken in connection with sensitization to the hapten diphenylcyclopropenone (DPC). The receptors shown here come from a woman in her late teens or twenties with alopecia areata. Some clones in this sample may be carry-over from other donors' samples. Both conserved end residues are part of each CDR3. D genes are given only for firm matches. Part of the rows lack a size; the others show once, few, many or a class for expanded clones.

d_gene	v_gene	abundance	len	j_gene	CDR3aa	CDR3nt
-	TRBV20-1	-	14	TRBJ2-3	CSARDTGSSDTQYF	TGCAGTGCTAGAGATACGGGCAGTTCAGATACGCAGTATTTT
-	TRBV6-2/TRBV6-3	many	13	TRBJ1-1	CASSLTRATEAFF	TGTGCCAGCAGCCTGACCCGCGCAACTGAAGCTTTCTTT
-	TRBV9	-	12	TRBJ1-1	CASKGANTEAFF	TGTGCCAGCAAAGGGGCGAACACTGAAGCTTTCTTT
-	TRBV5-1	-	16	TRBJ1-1	CASSFRSRTAHTEAFF	TGCGCCAGCAGCTTTCGGTCCCGGACAGCTCACACTGAAGCTTTCTTT
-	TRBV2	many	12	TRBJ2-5	CASSMGQETQYF	TGTGCCAGCAGCATGGGACAAGAGACCCAGTACTTC
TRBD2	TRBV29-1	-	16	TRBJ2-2	CSTSRGGGATTGELFF	TGCAGCACCAGCCGAGGCGGGGGGGCGACGACCGGGGAGCTGTTTTTT
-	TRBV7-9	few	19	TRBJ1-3	CASKKPQVGGLSSGNTIYF	TGTGCCAGCAAAAAACCCCAAGTCGGCGGATTAAGCTCTGGAAACACCATATATTTT
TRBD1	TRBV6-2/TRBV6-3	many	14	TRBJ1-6	CASSSQGAHSPLHF	TGTGCCAGCAGTTCACAGGGGGCGCATTCACCCCTCCACTTT
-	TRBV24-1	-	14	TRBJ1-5	CATSYELKPEPQHF	TGTGCCACCAGTTACGAACTAAAGCCGGAGCCCCAGCATTTT
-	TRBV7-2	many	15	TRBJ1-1	CASSLDAGRRTEAFF	TGTGCCAGCAGCTTAGATGCGGGTCGGCGGACTGAAGCTTTCTTT
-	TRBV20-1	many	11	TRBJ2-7	CSASSRGEQYF	TGCAGTGCTAGCTCGCGGGGCGAGCAGTACTTC
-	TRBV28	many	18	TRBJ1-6	CASSTDRFLSSYNSPLHF	TGTGCCAGCAGTACCGACAGGTTCCTCAGCTCCTATAATTCACCCCTCCACTTT
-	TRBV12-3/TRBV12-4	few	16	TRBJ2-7	CASSPLGGTGSYEQYF	TGTGCCAGCAGTCCGTTGGGCGGGACGGGTTCCTACGAGCAGTACTTC
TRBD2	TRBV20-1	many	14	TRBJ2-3	CSPHSGGAGDTQYF	TGCAGTCCTCATAGCGGGGGGGCCGGAGATACGCAGTATTTT
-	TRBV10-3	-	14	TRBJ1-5	CAISGDPTWEPQHF	TGTGCCATCAGTGGGGATCCCACTTGGGAGCCCCAGCATTTT
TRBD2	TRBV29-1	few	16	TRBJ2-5	CSVEDVLAGSRETQYF	TGCAGCGTTGAAGATGTACTAGCGGGGAGTAGAGAGACCCAGTACTTC
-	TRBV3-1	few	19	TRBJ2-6	CASSQESGLPETGANVLTF	TGTGCCAGCAGCCAAGAGTCAGGGCTGCCCGAAACTGGGGCCAACGTCCTGACTTTC
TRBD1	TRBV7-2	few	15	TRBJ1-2	CASSLSQGTNYGYTF	TGTGCCAGCAGCTTATCACAGGGGACCAACTATGGCTACACCTTC
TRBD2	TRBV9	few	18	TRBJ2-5	CASSVAGGLVRDQETQYF	TGTGCCAGCAGCGTAGCCGGGGGACTAGTTCGCGATCAAGAGACCCAGTACTTC
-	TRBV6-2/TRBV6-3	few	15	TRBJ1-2	CASSYSGTPAVGYTF	TGTGCCAGCAGTTACTCAGGGACTCCCGCGGTTGGCTACACCTTC
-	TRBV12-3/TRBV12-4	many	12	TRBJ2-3	CASSSGPDTQYF	TGTGCCAGCAGTTCGGGTCCAGATACGCAGTATTTT
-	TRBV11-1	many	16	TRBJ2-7	CASSLASGSDTYEQYF	TGTGCCAGCAGCTTAGCTTCCGGCAGCGACACCTACGAGCAGTACTTC
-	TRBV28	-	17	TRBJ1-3	CASSSPGTPKRLNTIYF	TGTGCCAGCAGTTCCCCCGGGACCCCCAAACGGCTAAACACCATATATTTT
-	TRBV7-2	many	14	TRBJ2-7	CASSSGARGTKQYF	TGTGCCAGCAGCTCAGGGGCTAGGGGGACGAAGCAGTACTTC
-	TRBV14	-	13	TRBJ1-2	CASSQGINYGYTF	TGTGCCAGCAGCCAGGGGATCAACTATGGCTACACCTTC
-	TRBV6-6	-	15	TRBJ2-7	CASSIVGHKLYEQYF	TGTGCCAGCAGCATTGTAGGACATAAACTCTACGAGCAGTACTTC
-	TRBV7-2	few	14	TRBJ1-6	CASSLDLATSPLHF	TGTGCCAGCAGTTTGGATCTAGCGACTTCACCCCTCCACTTT
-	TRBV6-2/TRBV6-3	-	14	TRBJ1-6	CASSLTTGNSPLHF	TGTGCCAGCAGTTTGACGACGGGTAATTCACCCCTCCACTTT
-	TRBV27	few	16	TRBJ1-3	CASSPGRGLSGNTIYF	TGTGCCAGCAGTCCGGGAAGGGGACTTTCTGGAAACACCATATATTTT
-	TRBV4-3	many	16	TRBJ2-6	CASSQVMSSGANVLTF	TGCGCCAGCAGCCAAGTAATGAGCTCTGGGGCCAACGTCCTGACTTTC
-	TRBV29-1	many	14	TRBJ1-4	CSVGDYSTNEKLFF	TGCAGCGTTGGGGACTACTCAACTAATGAAAAACTGTTTTTT
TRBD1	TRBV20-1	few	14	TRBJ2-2	CSARPAGGPGELFF	TGCAGTGCCCGACCGGCAGGGGGCCCCGGGGAGCTGTTTTTT
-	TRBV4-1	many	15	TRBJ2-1	CASSQDIGGHNEQFF	TGCGCCAGCAGCCAAGATATAGGGGGGCACAATGAGCAGTTCTTC
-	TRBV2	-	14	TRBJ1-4	CASSDGQGSEKLFF	TGTGCCAGCAGTGATGGGCAGGGTAGTGAAAAACTGTTTTTT
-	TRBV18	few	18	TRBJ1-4	CASSPQGTAGSSGEKLFF	TGTGCCAGCTCACCTCAAGGGACCGCGGGGTCGAGTGGCGAAAAACTGTTTTTT
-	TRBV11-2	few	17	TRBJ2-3	CASSLNMRLVGADTQYF	TGTGCCAGCAGCTTAAATATGAGACTAGTCGGTGCGGATACGCAGTATTTT
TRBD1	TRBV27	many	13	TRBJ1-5	CASGQGASQPQHF	TGTGCCAGCGGACAGGGGGCATCTCAGCCCCAGCATTTT
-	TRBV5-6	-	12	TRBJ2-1	CASSLNGDEQFF	TGTGCCAGCAGCTTGAATGGGGATGAGCAGTTCTTC
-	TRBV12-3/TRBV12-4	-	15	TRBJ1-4	CASSLGGPGDEKLFF	TGTGCCAGCAGTTTAGGGGGACCCGGTGATGAAAAACTGTTTTTT
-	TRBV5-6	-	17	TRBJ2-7	CASSLFAAGFPGDEQYF	TGTGCCAGCAGCTTGTTTGCGGCGGGGTTCCCGGGGGACGAGCAGTACTTC
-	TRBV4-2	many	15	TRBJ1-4	CASSQGRVLYEKLFF	TGTGCCAGCAGCCAGGGCAGGGTTTTGTATGAAAAACTGTTTTTT
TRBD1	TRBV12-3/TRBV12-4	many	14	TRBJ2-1	CASREAPGGNEQFF	TGTGCCAGCAGGGAAGCTCCAGGGGGCAATGAGCAGTTCTTC
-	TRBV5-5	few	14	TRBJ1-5	CASTLRAPLPPQHF	TGTGCCAGCACACTCCGGGCCCCGCTCCCGCCCCAGCATTTT
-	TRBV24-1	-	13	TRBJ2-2	CATSGANTGELFF	TGTGCCACCAGTGGTGCGAACACCGGGGAGCTGTTTTTT
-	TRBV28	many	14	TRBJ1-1	CASSSGGSNTEAFF	TGTGCCAGCAGTTCGGGGGGATCGAACACTGAAGCTTTCTTT
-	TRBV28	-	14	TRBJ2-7	CASRVQGRTYEQYF	TGTGCCAGCAGAGTGCAGGGGAGGACCTACGAGCAGTACTTC
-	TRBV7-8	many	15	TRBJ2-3	CASSLERISTDTQYF	TGTGCCAGCAGCTTAGAAAGGATTAGCACAGATACGCAGTATTTT
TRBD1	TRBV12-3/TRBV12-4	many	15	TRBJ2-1	CASSSRRQGSNEQFF	TGTGCCAGCAGTTCCCGACGACAGGGGAGTAATGAGCAGTTCTTC
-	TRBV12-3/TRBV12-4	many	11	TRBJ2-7	CASSFRGRRIF	TGTGCCAGCAGTTTTAGAGGAAGACGGATCTTC
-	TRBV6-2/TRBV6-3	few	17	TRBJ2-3	CASSYFLQQTITNTQYF	TGTGCCAGCAGTTACTTCCTACAGCAGACAATTACAAATACGCAGTATTTT
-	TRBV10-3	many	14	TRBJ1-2	CAISGQVTNYGYTF	TGTGCCATCAGTGGACAGGTCACTAACTATGGCTACACCTTC
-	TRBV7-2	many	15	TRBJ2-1	CASSLASQSNNEQFF	TGTGCCAGCAGCTTAGCTTCTCAGTCCAACAATGAGCAGTTCTTC
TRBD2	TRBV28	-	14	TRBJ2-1	CATQRGYSYNEQFF	TGTGCCACTCAGCGGGGATACTCCTACAATGAGCAGTTCTTC
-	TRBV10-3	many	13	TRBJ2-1	CAIRTGAGNEQFF	TGTGCCATCAGGACTGGGGCCGGCAATGAGCAGTTCTTC
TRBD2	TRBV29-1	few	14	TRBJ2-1	CSAGSGGPAAEQFF	TGCAGCGCCGGGAGCGGGGGGCCCGCCGCTGAGCAGTTCTTC
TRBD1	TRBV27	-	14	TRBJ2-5	CAILDRADQETQYF	TGTGCCATCCTAGACAGGGCAGACCAAGAGACCCAGTACTTC
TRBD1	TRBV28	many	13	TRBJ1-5	CASSRRDRQPQHF	TGTGCCAGCAGTAGGAGGGACAGGCAGCCCCAGCATTTT
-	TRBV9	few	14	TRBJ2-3	CASRSDSSTDTQYF	TGTGCCAGCAGGTCGGATTCTAGCACAGATACGCAGTATTTT
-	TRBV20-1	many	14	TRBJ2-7	CSARDSTVSYEQYF	TGCAGTGCACGCGACTCCACAGTCTCCTACGAGCAGTACTTC
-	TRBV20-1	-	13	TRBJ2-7	CSAAGTGSYEQYF	TGCAGTGCTGCCGGGACGGGGTCGTACGAGCAGTACTTC